The 9 T cell receptor beta chains presented below share a single source sample, sequenced in a study of blood T cell repertoires in COVID-19. TCRdb's table, derived via immunoSEQ multiplex PCR, lists solely in-frame clones and lacks some. This repertoire shows 60,000 to 85,000 clones, just under 80% found once; its top ten account for 6.3%. The material sequenced was peripheral blood. All receptors come from a woman in her fifties or sixties with acute or convalescent COVID-19.

This clone was found a few times. The chain recombines TRBV5-1 with TRBJ2-7, with 9 bases identical to TRBD2. Germline V gene lookup returns CDR1 SGHRS and CDR2 YFSETQ. J was trimmed by 3 bases and V by 4 bases; bases with no gene match: 2. CDR3 length equals 13 residues. CDR3 region: CASSPSGVYEQYF. Here the CDR3 DNA reads TGCGCCAGCAGCCCTAGCGGGGTCTACGAGCAGTACTTC.

The chain recombines TRBV25-1 with TRBJ2-7; 8 bases are a match to TRBD1. Looked up from germline, CDR1 is MGHDK and CDR2 is SYGVNS. Losses at the gene ends were 6 bases for V and 8 bases for J; bases not matched to a gene: 12. CDR3 length equals 14 residues. Here the CDR3 DNA reads TGTGCCAGCAGATCTGGATTGGACAGGGTGAAGCAGTACTTC. Translation gives CASRSGLDRVKQYF.

This sequence joins TRBV7-9 and TRBJ2-1, with 7 bases matching TRBD2. After removal of 5 bases from V and 9 bases from J, the junction contained 16 bases not matched to a gene. The CDR3 totals 16 residues. In germline, CDR1 is SEHNR, CDR2 FQNEAQ (reference sequence). Here the CDR3 DNA reads TGTGCCAGCAGCCGCCTAGTCCGCGGGGGACTTGGTGAGCAGTTCTTC. Protein: CASSRLVRGGLGEQFF.

CDR3 region: CASSYPDRGHEKLFF. The DNA for the CDR3 is TGTGCCAGCAGTTACCCCGACAGGGGGCATGAAAAACTGTTTTTT. This rearrangement joins TRBV6-2 or TRBV6-3 to TRBJ1-4; 10 nucleotides line up with TRBD1. Per the germline V gene, CDR1 is MNHEY and CDR2 is SVGEGT. This CDR3 comprises 15 residues. The J segment lost 6 bases and the V segment lost 2 bases, leaving 3 bases of the junction unmatched.

V usage is TRBV2 and J usage is TRBJ2-3; D possibly corresponds to TRBD1 (6 bases). Germline V lookup: CDR1 SNHLY, CDR2 FYNNEI. The CDR3 has 14 residues. V dropped 4 bases and J dropped 3 bases, with 11 bases sitting between them. CDR3 sequence reads: CASSVQGRTDTQYF. The CDR3 DNA sequence: TGTGCCAGCAGTGTACAGGGTAGGACAGATACGCAGTATTTT. The full variable domain, completed using reference TRBV2 and TRBJ2-3, is EPEVTQTPSHQVTQMGQEVILRCVPISNHLYFYWYRQILGQKVEFLVSFYNNEISEKSEIFDDQFSVERPDGSNFTLKIRSTKLEDSAMYFCASSVQGRTDTQYFGPGTRLTVL.

J is TRBJ2-5 and V is TRBV2; the match to TRBD2 covers 11 bases. V shed 6 bases and J 4 bases; nucleotides not matched to a gene: 7. This CDR3 is built from 15 residues. Germline V gene sequence: CDR1 SNHLY, CDR2 FYNNEI. The CDR3 region is CASRSSGTSGETQYF. The DNA of the CDR3 is TGTGCCAGCAGGTCCTCAGGGACTAGCGGAGAGACCCAGTACTTC. The complete variable domain, with remaining parts taken from reference TRBV2 and TRBJ2-5, reads EPEVTQTPSHQVTQMGQEVILRCVPISNHLYFYWYRQILGQKVEFLVSFYNNEISEKSEIFDDQFSVERPDGSNFTLKIRSTKLEDSAMYFCASRSSGTSGETQYFGPGTRLLVL.

The chain carries TRBV5-1 and TRBJ2-2; TRBD2 matches at 8 bases. J was trimmed by 3 bases and V by 8 bases; bases with no gene match: 9. This CDR3 is 15 amino acids long. Germline loops: CDR1 SGHRS, CDR2 YFSETQ. The CDR3 coding sequence is TGCGCCAGTTCGGCCCCAGCGGGGGACACCGGGGAGCTGTTTTTT. It codes for CASSAPAGDTGELFF.

This chain links TRBV7-2 with TRBJ2-7; 13 bases line up with TRBD2. Germline V CDR1 and CDR2: SGHTA, FQGNSA. The CDR3 runs to 16 residues. Trimming removed 7 bases from V and 2 bases from J; junction bases left unmatched: 8. The chain's CDR3 is CASNLQGTSGTYEQYF. The CDR3 DNA reads TGTGCCAGCAACTTGCAAGGGACTAGCGGGACCTACGAGCAGTACTTC.

V usage is TRBV11-1 and J usage is TRBJ2-7, with 7 bases that match TRBD1. J gave up 6 bases and V 2 bases, and 7 bases lay outside the gene matches. The CDR3 loop spans 14 amino acids. Germline V CDR1 and CDR2: SGHAT, FQDESV (reference sequence). DNA of the CDR3: TGTGCCAGCAGCTTATCCGGGACAGCCGTCGAGCAGTACTTC. This encodes CASSLSGTAVEQYF. The whole variable domain, filled in from reference TRBV11-1 and TRBJ2-7, reads EAEVAQSPRYKITEKSQAVAFWCDPISGHATLYWYRQILGQGPELLVQFQDESVVDDSQLPKDRFSAERLKGVDSTLKIQPAELGDSAMYLCASSLSGTAVEQYFGPGTRLTVT.